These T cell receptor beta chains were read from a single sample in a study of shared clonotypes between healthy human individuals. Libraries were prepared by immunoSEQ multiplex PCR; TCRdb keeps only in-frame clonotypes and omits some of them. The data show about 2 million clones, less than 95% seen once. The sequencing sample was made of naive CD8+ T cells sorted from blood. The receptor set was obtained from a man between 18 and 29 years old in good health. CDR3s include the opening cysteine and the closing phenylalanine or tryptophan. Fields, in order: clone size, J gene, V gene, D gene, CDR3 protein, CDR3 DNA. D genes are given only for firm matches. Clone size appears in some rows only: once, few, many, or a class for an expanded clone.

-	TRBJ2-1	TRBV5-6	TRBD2	CASSFGTSIHEQFF	TGTGCCAGCAGCTTCGGGACTAGCATCCATGAGCAGTTCTTC
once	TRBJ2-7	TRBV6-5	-	CASSYDTGTYEQYF	TGTGCCAGCAGTTACGATACAGGAACCTACGAGCAGTACTTC
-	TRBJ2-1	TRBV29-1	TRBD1	CSVEGRQGSSYNEQFF	TGCAGCGTTGAAGGTCGACAGGGGTCCTCGTACAATGAGCAGTTCTTC
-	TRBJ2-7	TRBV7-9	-	CASSLEGHATF	TGTGCCAGCAGCTTAGAAGGACACGCCACCTTC
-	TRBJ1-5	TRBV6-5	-	CASSNTGTLHQPQHF	TGTGCCAGCAGTAACACCGGGACACTTCATCAGCCCCAGCATTTT
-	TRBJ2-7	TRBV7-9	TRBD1	CASSRQGAYEQYF	TGTGCCAGCAGCCGACAGGGCGCCTACGAGCAGTACTTC
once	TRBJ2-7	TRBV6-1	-	CASGTPLYEQYF	TGTGCCAGCGGGACGCCGCTCTACGAGCAGTACTTC
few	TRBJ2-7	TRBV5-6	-	CASSLYSSYEQYF	TGTGCCAGCAGCTTGTACAGCTCCTACGAGCAGTACTTC
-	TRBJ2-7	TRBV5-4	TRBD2	CASSLELAGYEQYF	TGTGCCAGCAGCTTGGAGCTAGCGGGCTACGAGCAGTACTTC
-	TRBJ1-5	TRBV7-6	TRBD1	CASSLGTGGVQPQHF	TGTGCCAGCAGCTTAGGAACAGGGGGCGTTCAGCCCCAGCATTTT
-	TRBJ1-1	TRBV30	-	CAWRSRGATEAFF	TGTGCCTGGAGAAGTAGGGGGGCCACTGAAGCTTTCTTT
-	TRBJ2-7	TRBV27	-	CASSPLNVYEQYF	TGTGCCAGCAGTCCCCTCAACGTGTACGAGCAGTACTTC
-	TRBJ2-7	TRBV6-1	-	CASSEPRGAGNPSEQYF	TGTGCCAGCAGTGAACCCAGGGGGGCAGGGAACCCATCCGAGCAGTACTTC
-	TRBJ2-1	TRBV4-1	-	CASSQAYRVEDEQFF	TGCGCCAGCAGCCAAGCCTACAGGGTTGAGGATGAGCAGTTCTTC
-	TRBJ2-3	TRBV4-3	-	CASSQEVAGTNTDTQYF	TGCGCCAGCAGCCAAGAAGTCGCAGGGACGAACACAGATACGCAGTATTTT
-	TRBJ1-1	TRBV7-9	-	CASSRTYGQTEAFF	TGTGCCAGCAGCCGGACGTACGGGCAGACTGAAGCTTTCTTT
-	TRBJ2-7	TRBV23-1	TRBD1	CASVGPLYRDSFMVVLYEQYF	TGCGCCAGCGTTGGCCCCTTGTACCGGGACAGTTTCATGGTGGTTCTTTACGAGCAGTACTTC
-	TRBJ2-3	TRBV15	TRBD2	CATSRDRPAGVVDTQYF	TGTGCCACCAGCAGAGATCGACCAGCGGGAGTAGTGGATACGCAGTATTTT
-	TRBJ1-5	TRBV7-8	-	CASSLQGGNQPQHF	TGTGCCAGCAGCCTACAGGGTGGCAATCAGCCCCAGCATTTT
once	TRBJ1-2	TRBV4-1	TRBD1	CASSQTGPERGYTF	TGCGCCAGCAGCCAGACAGGGCCAGAACGTGGCTACACCTTC
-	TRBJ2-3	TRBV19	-	CASSALQEVPIGTDTQYF	TGTGCCAGTAGTGCTCTCCAAGAAGTCCCCATCGGCACAGATACGCAGTATTTT
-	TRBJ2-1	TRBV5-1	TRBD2	CASSSLAGGPFNEQFF	TGCGCCAGCAGTTCTCTAGCGGGGGGGCCTTTTAATGAGCAGTTCTTC
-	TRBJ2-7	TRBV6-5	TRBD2	CASSYSGRGESEQYF	TGTGCCAGCAGTTACTCGGGGAGGGGAGAAAGCGAGCAGTACTTC
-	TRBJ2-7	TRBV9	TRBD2	CASSVAEGLADYEQYF	TGTGCCAGCAGCGTAGCTGAGGGACTAGCGGACTACGAGCAGTACTTC
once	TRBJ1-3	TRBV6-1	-	CASSGGTVPGNTIYF	TGTGCCAGCAGTGGGGGGACGGTTCCTGGAAACACCATATATTTT
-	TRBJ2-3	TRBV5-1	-	CASSLTHGTDTQYF	TGCGCCAGCAGCTTGACGCATGGCACAGATACGCAGTATTTT
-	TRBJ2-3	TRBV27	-	CASSLSGPRNTDTQYF	TGTGCCAGCAGTTTATCGGGGCCGAGGAACACAGATACGCAGTATTTT
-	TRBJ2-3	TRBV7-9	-	CASSPPIQFSFTDTQYF	TGTGCCAGCAGCCCGCCGATACAGTTTTCCTTCACAGATACGCAGTATTTT
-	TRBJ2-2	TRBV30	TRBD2	CAWSVGTTNTGELFF	TGTGCCTGGAGTGTGGGGACTACAAACACCGGGGAGCTGTTTTTT
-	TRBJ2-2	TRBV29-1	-	CSVTGLNTGELFF	TGCAGCGTCACAGGGTTGAACACCGGGGAGCTGTTTTTT
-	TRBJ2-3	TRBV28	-	CASLNLGGTDTQYF	TGTGCCAGCCTAAATTTGGGGGGCACAGATACGCAGTATTTT
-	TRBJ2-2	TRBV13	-	CASSLALTSPGELFF	TGTGCCAGCAGCTTAGCCCTCACTAGTCCCGGGGAGCTGTTTTTT
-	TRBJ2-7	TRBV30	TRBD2	CAWSVPRAGDLDEQYF	TGTGCCTGGAGTGTACCGCGAGCGGGAGATCTGGACGAGCAGTACTTC
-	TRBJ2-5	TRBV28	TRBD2	CASSPGLGGGQETQYF	TGTGCCAGCAGTCCCGGACTAGGTGGGGGACAAGAGACCCAGTACTTC
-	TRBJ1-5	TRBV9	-	CASSPGVLNQPQHF	TGTGCCAGCAGCCCAGGGGTTCTTAATCAGCCCCAGCATTTT
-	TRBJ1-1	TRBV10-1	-	CASSEGSATEAFF	TGCGCCAGCAGTGAAGGCAGTGCGACTGAAGCTTTCTTT
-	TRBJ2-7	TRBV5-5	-	CASSLWGYEQYF	TGTGCCAGCAGCTTGTGGGGGTACGAGCAGTACTTC
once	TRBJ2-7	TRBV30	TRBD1	CAWSTGVSYEQYF	TGTGCCTGGAGTACAGGGGTATCCTACGAGCAGTACTTC
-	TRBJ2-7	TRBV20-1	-	CSARDLYEQYF	TGCAGTGCTAGAGATCTCTACGAGCAGTACTTC
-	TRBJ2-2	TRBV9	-	CASSEFPVGELFF	TGTGCCAGCAGCGAGTTCCCAGTCGGGGAGCTGTTTTTT
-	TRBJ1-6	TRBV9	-	CASSAYGGGSPLHF	TGTGCCAGCAGCGCTTACGGGGGAGGTTCACCCCTCCACTTT
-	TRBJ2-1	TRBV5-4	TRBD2	CASSLGGSWQFF	TGTGCCAGCAGCTTGGGCGGGAGTTGGCAGTTCTTC
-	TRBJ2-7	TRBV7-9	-	CASSLVEGDLYEQYF	TGTGCCAGCAGCTTAGTTGAGGGGGATCTCTACGAGCAGTACTTC
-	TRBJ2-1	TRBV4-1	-	CASSQEETPYNEQFF	TGCGCCAGCAGCCAAGAAGAGACCCCCTACAATGAGCAGTTCTTC
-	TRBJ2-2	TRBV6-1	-	CASSDLENTGELFF	TGTGCCAGCAGTGACCTTGAGAACACCGGGGAGCTGTTTTTT
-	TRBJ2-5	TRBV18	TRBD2	CASSPPAGEETQYF	TGTGCCAGCTCACCACCAGCGGGAGAAGAGACCCAGTACTTC
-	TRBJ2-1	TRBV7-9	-	CASSLGGTYNEQFF	TGTGCCAGCAGTTTGGGTGGGACCTACAATGAGCAGTTCTTC
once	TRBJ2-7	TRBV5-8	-	CASSLGLGFNEQYF	TGTGCCAGCAGCTTGGGCCTGGGGTTCAACGAGCAGTACTTC
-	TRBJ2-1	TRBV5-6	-	CASSGTESYNEQFF	TGTGCCAGCAGCGGGACGGAAAGCTACAATGAGCAGTTCTTC
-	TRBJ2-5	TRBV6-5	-	CASSLLGETQYF	TGTGCCAGCAGCCTCCTGGGGGAGACCCAGTACTTC
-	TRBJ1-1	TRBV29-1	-	CSVWTASNTEAFF	TGCAGCGTTTGGACAGCTTCGAACACTGAAGCTTTCTTT
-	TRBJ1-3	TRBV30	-	CAWSVGSRASSGNTIYF	TGTGCCTGGAGTGTAGGATCCAGGGCTTCCTCTGGAAACACCATATATTTT
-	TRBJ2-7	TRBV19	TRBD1	CASSLLTGGVYEQYF	TGTGCCAGTAGCCTATTGACAGGGGGCGTCTACGAGCAGTACTTC
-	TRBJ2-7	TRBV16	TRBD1	CASSQSAPGGSYEQYF	TGTGCCAGCAGCCAATCCGCCCCAGGGGGTTCCTACGAGCAGTACTTC
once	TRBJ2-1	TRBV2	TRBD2	CASIIPSGSSYNEQFF	TGTGCCAGCATAATTCCTAGCGGGAGCTCCTACAATGAGCAGTTCTTC
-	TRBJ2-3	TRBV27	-	CASSLSLQAGKHTDTQYF	TGTGCCAGCAGTTTATCGCTCCAAGCCGGGAAACACACAGATACGCAGTATTTT
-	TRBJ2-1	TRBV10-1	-	CASSESGVENEQFF	TGCGCCAGCAGTGAATCGGGAGTGGAGAATGAGCAGTTCTTC
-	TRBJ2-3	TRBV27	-	CASSLVGGTDTQYF	TGTGCCAGCAGTCTTGTCGGGGGCACAGATACGCAGTATTTT
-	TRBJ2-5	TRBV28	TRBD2	CASSTSGGIQETQYF	TGTGCCAGCAGTACCTCGGGGGGGATCCAAGAGACCCAGTACTTC
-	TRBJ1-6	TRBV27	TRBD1	CASSLGTGSANSPLHF	TGTGCCAGCAGTCTGGGGACAGGGAGTGCGAATTCACCCCTCCACTTT